This TCR beta chain was obtained from a study of T cells in Graves' hyperthyroidism and ophthalmopathy. About this clonotype itself: What it binds is unknown.

Fresh peripheral blood, around 10 ml, yielded the PBMCs. Broader study findings: From stable hyperthyroidism, ophthalmopathy was separated by a 13 V-J model. Model predictions of ophthalmopathy came a median approximately 6 months before onset. Peripheral blood also featured most of the thyroid clonotypes expanded above 0.001.

Template material for amplifying TCR beta CDR3 regions consisted of RNA transcripts. Researchers ran a first-round RT-PCR on the TCR CDR3 using the HTBI primer set. TCRdb re-analysed the multiplex PCR reads in MiXCR, keeping a single row per CDR3 protein. Seen here are roughly 840,000 distinct CDR3 sequences, roughly 40% observed once, and the top ten hold about 8.9%. Germline trimming cut 7 bases from V and 0 bases from J; bases unmatched to any gene: 6. CDR1 and CDR2 from the germline V gene are LNHDA and SQIVND (reference sequence). CDR3 size: 15 residues. This receptor was taken from a man aged 18 to 35 with Graves' hyperthyroidism. The specimen was blood. V usage is TRBV19 and J usage is TRBJ1-1; TRBD1 agrees at 9 bases. The CDR3 DNA reads as TGTGCCAGTATGAGGGACAGGGCCTTGAACACTGAAGCTTTCTTT. Its translation is CASMRDRALNTEAFF.